The subject of this entry is one TCR beta chain. This clonotype was counted a few times. Its antigen is still unknown. Base qualities were left out, and no much larger clone turns up one base away. This entry comes from a study of T cell repertoires in aging, cancer and after chemotherapy (dated by TCRdb to between 2018 and 2020). Regarding the research as a whole: Donors were distributed across six age groups ranging from 30 or younger to 70 or older, with at least three individuals included per group. To examine immunoaging and T cell reconstitution after chemotherapy, the study profiled TCR beta repertoires in peripheral blood from healthy donors and cancer patients. The full dataset contained roughly 9 million TCR reads. Alongside approximately 97 healthy donors serving as a reference group, the cohort included roughly 220 cancer patients, of whom around 91 had hematological cancers and 124 had solid cancers. In the solid tumor group, paired pre- and post-chemotherapy samples were obtained from brain tumor (glioblastoma) patients receiving temozolomide-based therapy. What the authors observed across the whole study: According to the authors, the repertoire data do not permit conclusions about immunological memory after chemotherapy. Declining TCR diversity with age in healthy donors was mainly explained by loss of richness; in cancer patients, loss of evenness also contributed. In both cancer cohorts, median generation probability rose over the chemotherapy interval, which suggests that the repertoire was reconstituted through rebound thymic output. Untreated patients with hematological or solid cancers showed significantly lower blood TCR diversity and higher clonality than age-matched healthy donors.

TCR beta rearrangements were amplified from genomic DNA extracted from peripheral blood rather than from sorted cells or RNA. Its CDR3 holds 13 amino acids, cysteine through phenylalanine. The kept DNA is CDR3 alone, 39 bases in frame from the first base. V lost 6 bases and J lost 1 base, and the count of bases not matched to a germline gene is 6. For CDR1 and CDR2, the germline V gene lists SQVTM and ANQGSEA. Rearranged TRB sequences spanning V, D and J segments were amplified by multiplex touch-down PCR using a mixed TRB-A/B primer pool. Two consecutive PCR reactions with Phusion HS II polymerase added Illumina adapters and sample indices to the amplicons. Amplicons were gel-purified with the NucleoSpin Gel and PCR Clean-up kit, then checked with Qubit and an Agilent 2100 Bioanalyzer. The libraries were sequenced on an Illumina MiSeq with 600-cycle, single-indexed, paired-end runs. Per the authors' processing: MiXCR versions 2.12 and 3.0.5 were used to process TRB sequences. Each unique CDR3 nucleotide sequence was counted as one clone, and only productive sequences with at least two reads were retained. Repertoire metrics included Shannon diversity, evenness, clonality (one minus evenness), and alpha-parameterized diversity profiles from alpha 0 to 5. The IGoR algorithm was used to calculate generation probabilities for clones in the paired samples taken before and after chemotherapy. Clones were called with MiXCR by TCRdb after fastp trimmed the public reads at Q25, and only in-frame beta chains were retained. Identical CDR3 proteins give one entry, which carries the most common genes and DNA. The V and J calls and clone size are TCRdb's, not the authors'. The sample table shows 3,500 to 4,500 distinct CDR3 sequences, and 64% are seen once. 28% of the sample comes from the top ten.

The clonotype originates from a human donor with a solid tumor. The receptor chain draws on TRBV29-1 and TRBJ2-7, with TRBD1 identical over 7 junction bases. The sample comprised blood. At the DNA level, the sequence is TGCAGCGTACCCGGGACAGAGTCCTACGAGCAGTACTTC. Translated, this is CSVPGTESYEQYF.